This T cell receptor (beta chain) was obtained from a study of blood T cell repertoires in COVID-19 (dated by TCRdb to 2020 to 2021). About the full investigation: Samples from collaborators originated in the United States, Italy and Spain and spanned both the acute and convalescent phases of COVID-19. The material from the prospective study consisted of cDNA or gDNA derived from T cells, B-cell-depleted T cells, or PBMCs. The dataset comprised deeply sampled blood TCRbeta repertoires from subjects exposed to, actively infected with, or recovered from COVID-19. The repertoires were released in a freely available public database meant as a resource for research on the immune response to SARS-CoV-2. Samples came from the ongoing ImmuneRACE study (first 160 participants) plus 1,254 subjects from 6 global collaborators. Sample metadata almost always included a de-identified subject ID, COVID-19 status, age in years and sex. HLA class I and class II types, where available, came from metadata supplied by the sample provider rather than from assay-based typing.

Summary of the overall study and its limitations: How much clinical and demographic metadata was included differed by source and by participant, and the metadata was provided uncurated.

With respect to this clone: Its antigen is unknown. Qualities for individual bases were not recorded, and no much larger clone is one base off.

The immunoSEQ Assay, a bias-controlled multiplex PCR, was used to amplify TCRbeta CDR3 regions from genomic DNA. The published analysis was carried out like this. Within the assay, amplification of reference gene primers was used to estimate how many nucleated cells each sample contained. To quantify the absolute abundance of each unique TCRbeta CDR3 rearrangement, sequence reads were collapsed and filtered. For each sample, productive Simpson clonality was calculated as the square root of Simpson's diversity index over productive rearrangements. Not all clones reach the TCRdb copy of this immuneACCESS table, which keeps in-frame sequences only. Checked studies attribute under half of the gap to unresolved V genes and leave the rest unexplained. For V, J and clone size, that table is used; D and trimming come from the DNA. Counted in this sample were around 370,000 clones; around nine tenths of them appeared once. The top ten hold more than 3% of the sample.

A second Seattle source provided samples from volunteer blood donors who had recovered from COVID-19. Whole blood was collected in K2EDTA tubes by collaborating institutions according to the institutions' own protocols. For TCRbeta analysis, collaborators shipped samples as frozen whole blood, isolated PBMCs, or DNA extracted from either of those sample types. The origin of this receptor is a woman under 30 who had recovered from COVID-19. Material: peripheral blood.

DNA sequence: TGTGCCAGCAGCTTATTCCAGGGGACTTCACCCCTCCACTTT. Protein translation: CASSLFQGTSPLHF. Rearrangement joined TRBV7-8 to TRBJ1-6; 6 matching bases give a weak D call of TRBD1. From the cysteine up to the phenylalanine, the CDR3 has a length of 14 residues. The retained sequence is limited to the CDR3, 42 bases, with the frame set at the first base. The germline V gene yields SGHVS for CDR1 and FQNEAQ for CDR2. V loses 2 bases of germline sequence and J loses 9 bases, and the interval between the two ends is 11 bases. Full variable domain (CDR3 extended with the reference TRBV7-8 and TRBJ1-6 proteins): GAGVSQSPRYKVAKRGQDVALRCDPISGHVSLFWYQQALGQGPEFLTYFQNEAQLDKSGLPSDRFFAERPEGSVSTLKIQRTQQEDSAVYLCASSLFQGTSPLHFGNGTRLTVT.